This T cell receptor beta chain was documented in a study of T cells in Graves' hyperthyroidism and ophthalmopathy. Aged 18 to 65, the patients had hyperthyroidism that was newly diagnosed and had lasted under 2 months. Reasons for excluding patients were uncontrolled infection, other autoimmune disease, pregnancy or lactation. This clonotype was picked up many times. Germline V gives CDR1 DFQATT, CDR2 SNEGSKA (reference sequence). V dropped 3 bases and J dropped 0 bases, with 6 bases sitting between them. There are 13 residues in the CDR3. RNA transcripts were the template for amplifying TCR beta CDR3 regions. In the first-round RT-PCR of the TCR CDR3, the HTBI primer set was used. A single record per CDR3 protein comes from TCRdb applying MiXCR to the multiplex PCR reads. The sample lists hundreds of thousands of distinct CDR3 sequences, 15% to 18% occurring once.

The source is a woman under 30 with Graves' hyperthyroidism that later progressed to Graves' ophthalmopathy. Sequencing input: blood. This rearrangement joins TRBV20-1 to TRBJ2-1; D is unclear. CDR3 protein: CSASQSSYNEQFF. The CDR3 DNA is TGCAGTGCTAGTCAGAGCTCCTACAATGAGCAGTTCTTC.